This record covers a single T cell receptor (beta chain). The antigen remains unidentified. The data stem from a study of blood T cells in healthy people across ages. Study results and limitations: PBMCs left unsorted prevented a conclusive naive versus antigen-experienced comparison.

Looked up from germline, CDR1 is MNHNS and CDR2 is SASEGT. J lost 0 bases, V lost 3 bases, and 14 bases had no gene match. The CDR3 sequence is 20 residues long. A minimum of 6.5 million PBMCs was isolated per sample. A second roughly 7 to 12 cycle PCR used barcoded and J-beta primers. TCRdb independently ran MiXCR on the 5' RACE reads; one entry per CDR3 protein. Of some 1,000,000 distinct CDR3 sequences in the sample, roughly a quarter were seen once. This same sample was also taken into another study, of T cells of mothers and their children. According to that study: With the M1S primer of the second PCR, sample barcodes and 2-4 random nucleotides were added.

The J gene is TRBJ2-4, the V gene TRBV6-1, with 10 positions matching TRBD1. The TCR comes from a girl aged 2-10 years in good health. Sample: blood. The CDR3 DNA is TGTGCCAGCAGTGAGAGACCGGGACAGGGGACATCCTTAGCCAAAAACATTCAGTACTTC. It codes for CASSERPGQGTSLAKNIQYF.